The 22 T cell receptor beta chains below were found in one sample sequenced in a study of T cell clonality in common variable immunodeficiency. Findings and limits, study-wide: In common variable immunodeficiency, TCR beta chains reportedly carried fewer deletions and N-nucleotide insertions.

No antigens are known for them. TCRdb's copy holds only in-frame clones and misses some; the assay was immunoSEQ multiplex PCR. This record lists tens of thousands of clones, none seen once only, and the top ten clones contain 2% to 2.5%. The sample was peripheral blood mononuclear cells. Receptor source: a human donor with common variable immunodeficiency.

Many counts were recorded for this clone. The read ends 3 residues shy of where the CDR3 ends; the end is completed using the germline J gene. V gene TRBV5-1 combines with J gene TRBJ2-3, with 7 bases identical to TRBD2. The CDR3 spans 14 residues. J lost 3 bases, V lost 3 bases, and 4 bases had no gene match. Germline V lookup: CDR1 SGHRS, CDR2 YFSETQ. The CDR3 DNA, read in part, is TGCGCCAGCAGCTCCGGACTAGGGACAGATACG. It encodes CASSSGLGTDT. The whole CDR3 sequence reads CASSSGLGTDTQYF. Supplemented by reference TRBV5-1 and TRBJ2-3, the full variable domain reads KAGVTQTPRYLIKTRGQQVTLSCSPISGHRSVSWYQQTPGQGLQFLFEYFSETQRNKGNFPGRFSGRQFSNSRSEMNVSTLELGDSALYLCASSSGLGTDTQYFGPGTRLTVL.

This clone was detected ten times or more. The CDR3 end falls 3 residues outside the read, so it is completed with the germline J gene. V is TRBV6-1 and J is TRBJ2-2; the D is unclear. The CDR3 loop spans 12 amino acids. CDR1 and CDR2 (germline): MNHNS, SASEGT. Trimming took off 4 bases at V and 5 bases at J, with 5 bases between the two ends. The CDR3: CASSAMTGELFF. The part of the CDR3 DNA that was read is TGTGCCAGCAGTGCCATGACCGGGGAG.

Ten or more counts support this clone. The read ends 3 residues before the CDR3 terminus; that terminus is restored from the germline J gene. The rearrangement links TRBV7-2 to TRBJ1-2; D is perhaps TRBD1 (5 bases). V lost 3 bases to trimming and J lost 7 bases, with 15 bases between them. Germline V gene data show CDR1 as SGHTA and CDR2 as FQGNSA. This CDR3 is 14 amino acids long. The covered CDR3 bases are TGTGCCAGCAGCTTCGAGAGGGGCGGCGGTGGC. Translation: CASSFERGGGG. The whole CDR3 reads CASSFERGGGGYTF.

This clone appeared a few times. A junction boundary mismatches the germline segment, possibly from a read error. Read sequence stops 3 residues before the CDR3 end, and the germline J gene provides the missing end. The genes are TRBV7-9 and TRBJ1-2, with D perhaps matching TRBD1 (6 bases). Germline CDR1 is SEHNR and CDR2 is FQNEAQ (reference sequence). The CDR3 has 13 amino acids. The CDR3 bases that were read are TGTTCCAGCAGCTTGGTTCAGGGGAATGGC. Its protein is CSSSLVQGNG. The CDR3, in full, reads CSSSLVQGNGYTF.

This clone was seen many times. The CDR3 is cut off 3 residues early in the read; its end comes from the germline J gene. The chain links TRBV2 to TRBJ1-4; 8 positions agree with TRBD1. Trimming at V came to 1 base and at J to 7 bases, leaving 2 bases not matched to a gene. The germline gives CDR1 SNHLY, CDR2 FYNNEI. The CDR3 sequence is 14 residues long. CDR3 bases read: TGTGCCAGCAGTGAAGGGACAGGGAGTGAAAAA. It is translated as CASSEGTGSEK. The entire CDR3 is CASSEGTGSEKLFF.

This clone was seen repeatedly, ten times or more. The missing CDR3 end, 3 residues past where the read stops, is filled in from the germline J gene. J is TRBJ2-7 and V is TRBV28; 8 positions match TRBD2. Germline V gene data show CDR1 as MDHEN and CDR2 as SYDVKM. The CDR3 has 15 amino acids. Losses at the gene ends were 6 bases for V and 4 bases for J; bases not matched to a gene: 11. Incomplete CDR3 DNA: TGTGCCAGCAGCCGCCAACTAGCGGCTGGATACGAG. It is translated as CASSRQLAAGYE. The entire CDR3 sequence reads CASSRQLAAGYEQYF.

This clone was detected many times. The missing CDR3 end, 3 residues past where the read stops, is filled in from the germline J gene. The chain couples TRBV19 to TRBJ1-2; tentatively, D is TRBD1 (5 bases). The CDR3 totals 13 residues. The germline V gene has CDR1 LNHDA and CDR2 SQIVND (reference sequence). The CDR3 reads CASNTHSGRDYTF. The sequenced CDR3 bases are TGTGCCAGTAATACCCACTCAGGGAGGGAC.

In this sample, this clone turned up many times. The CDR3 end falls 3 residues outside the read, so it is completed with the germline J gene. This rearrangement joins TRBV19 to TRBJ2-7; D call uncertain. V lost 7 bases, J lost 6 bases, and 16 bases lay in between. This CDR3 comprises 13 residues. The germline gives CDR1 LNHDA, CDR2 SQIVND (reference sequence). CDR3 loop: CASKNSIPCEQYF. Partial CDR3 DNA: TGTGCCAGTAAAAACAGCATCCCCTGCGAG.

This clone was found a few times. The DNA ends 3 residues before the CDR3 does, and the rest of the CDR3 is filled in from the germline J gene. This chain connects TRBV19 to TRBJ2-4; 12 positions match TRBD2. Germline values: CDR1 LNHDA, CDR2 SQIVND (reference sequence). This CDR3 region has 18 residues. Trimming cost V 5 bases and J 7 bases; bases outside gene matches: 15. The CDR3: CASSPQGLAGSRRNIQYF. The sequenced CDR3 bases are TGTGCCAGTAGTCCCCAAGGACTAGCGGGGTCCCGTAGGAACATT.

The table lists this clone with many counts. The CDR3 goes on 3 residues after the read ends, and that part is filled in from the germline J gene. This chain connects TRBV14 to TRBJ1-2, with D uncertain. In germline, CDR1 is SGHDN, CDR2 FVKESK. This CDR3 is 13 amino acids long. Deletions cut 1 base from V and 3 bases from J, with 6 bases between. The sequenced CDR3 bases are TGTGCCAGCAGCCAAGGAGGGCACTATGGC. Protein: CASSQGGHYG. The entire CDR3 is CASSQGGHYGYTF.

This clone was seen ten or more times. The CDR3 extends 3 residues past the end of the read, so its final part is completed from the germline J gene. The chain couples TRBV7-7 to TRBJ2-2, with 7 bases lining up with TRBD1. The germline CDR1 and CDR2 sequences are SSHAT and FNYEAQ (reference sequence). V shed 1 base, J shed 7 bases, and the junction held 6 bases outside the gene matches. The CDR3 covers 15 residues. The sequenced CDR3 bases are TGTGCCAGCAGCTTAGGAGGGGACAGCCGCGGGGAG. Residues: CASSLGGDSRGE. In full, the CDR3 is CASSLGGDSRGELFF.

This clone was found many times. The read terminates 3 residues ahead of where the CDR3 ends, so the germline J gene completes it. Other nucleotide sequences in the sample specify the same CDR3. The chain joins TRBV20-1 to TRBJ2-7, with TRBD2 identical over 10 bases. Germline CDR1 reads DFQATT; CDR2 reads SNEGSKA (reference sequence). J was trimmed by 2 bases and V by 0 bases; bases with no gene match: 4. The CDR3 totals 15 residues. CDR3 amino acids: CSARDPAGGTYEQYF. Incomplete CDR3 DNA: TGCAGTGCTAGAGATCCAGCGGGGGGGACCTACGAG.

This clone has at least ten counts. The read ends 3 residues early relative to the CDR3; the germline J gene fills the gap. V gene TRBV20-1 combines with J gene TRBJ2-5; D is undetermined. Trimming shortened V by 4 bases and J by 4 bases, and 10 bases separated the two germline ends. CDR1 DFQATT and CDR2 SNEGSKA come from the germline V gene (reference sequence). This CDR3 has 12 amino acids. The CDR3 bases that were read are TGCAGTGCTACTAGACGGTTAGAGACC. This sequence encodes CSATRRLET. The CDR3 in full is CSATRRLETQYF.

This clone was detected ten times or more. Read data end 3 residues before the CDR3 end; the end is taken from the germline J gene. This chain joins TRBV11-2 and TRBJ1-4; D not resolved. This CDR3 is built from 15 residues. Trimming removed 5 bases at V and 8 bases at J, with 18 bases between. Germline assignment: CDR1 SGHAT and CDR2 FQNNGV. CDR3 bases read: TGTGCCAGCAGCCCACGGGGAACGCAAAAGGAAAAA. Translation gives CASSPRGTQKEK. The complete CDR3 reads CASSPRGTQKEKLFF.

This clone was seen repeatedly, ten times or more. The CDR3 extends 3 residues past the end of the read, so its final part is completed from the germline J gene. The chain employs TRBV20-1 and TRBJ1-4, with D perhaps matching TRBD1 (6 bases). Between the trimmed V and J ends, which lost 4 bases and 10 bases, there was a span of 19 bases. The CDR3 runs to 14 residues. Germline values: CDR1 DFQATT, CDR2 SNEGSKA (reference sequence). Partial CDR3 DNA: TGCAGTGCTACACAGGGAGCTGAGGCTCGAAAA. Translated, it gives CSATQGAEARK. Given in full, the CDR3 is CSATQGAEARKLFF.

This clone was recorded many times. The CDR3 region is CASSLTRAYEQYF. CDR3 DNA (partial): TGCGCCAGCAGCTTGACCAGGGCATACGAG. This chain connects TRBV5-1 to TRBJ2-7; perhaps TRBD1 as D (5 bases). The read finishes 3 residues shy of the CDR3 end, and the germline J gene is used to complete it. The V and J ends lost 1 base and 4 bases respectively, with 9 bases between them. The germline V gene has CDR1 SGHRS and CDR2 YFSETQ. The CDR3 totals 13 residues.

This clone was seen ten or more times. The read terminates 3 residues before the CDR3 end, so the remaining end is supplied by the germline J gene. This rearrangement joins TRBV6-2 or TRBV6-3 to TRBJ2-1; 15 bases are a match to TRBD2. The CDR3 is 17 residues long. J was trimmed by 5 bases and V by 6 bases; bases with no gene match: 8. From germline, CDR1 is MNHEY and CDR2 SVGEGT. CDR3 region: CASSPIRTSGGDNEQFF. CDR3 DNA (partial): TGTGCCAGCAGCCCCATTAGGACTAGCGGGGGGGACAATGAG.

Many counts were recorded for this clone. The read terminates 3 residues before the CDR3 end, so the remaining end is supplied by the germline J gene. This chain connects TRBV7-9 to TRBJ2-7; no clear D. Germline V gene lookup returns CDR1 SEHNR and CDR2 FQNEAQ (reference sequence). V lost 7 bases and J 1 base, leaving 11 bases between the germline ends. There are 13 residues in the CDR3. The CDR3 reads CASKQSGSYEQYF. The sequenced CDR3 bases are TGTGCCAGCAAACAGTCTGGTTCCTACGAG.

The sample holds many counts of this clone. The read stops 3 residues short of the end of the CDR3; the missing end is completed from the germline J gene. The J gene is TRBJ1-2, the V gene TRBV20-1; no clear D. The CDR3 is made up of 12 amino acids. The germline CDR1 and CDR2 sequences are DFQATT and SNEGSKA (reference sequence). The CDR3 DNA, read in part, is TGCAGTGCTAGAGCTAATCATCGGGGC. Translated, it gives CSARANHRG. The complete CDR3 reads CSARANHRGYTF.

This clone has ten or more counts. The read terminates 3 residues ahead of where the CDR3 ends, so the germline J gene completes it. V gene TRBV20-1 combines with J gene TRBJ1-2, with 7 bases fitting TRBD1. The CDR3 is 13 amino acids. CDR1 is DFQATT and CDR2 is SNEGSKA in the germline V gene (reference sequence). Trimming removed 1 base from V and 7 bases from J; junction bases left unmatched: 6. CDR3 DNA, as far as it was read: TGCAGTGCTAGAGGGAGGGGGCGCCTTGGC. Amino acid sequence: CSARGRGRLG. The entire CDR3 protein reads CSARGRGRLGYTF.

This clone was observed many times. The CDR3 extends 3 residues past the end of the read, so its final part is completed from the germline J gene. The rearrangement uses TRBV6-1 and TRBJ2-2; tentative D call: TRBD1 (5 bases). The CDR3 spans 15 residues. Germline-derived CDR1 and CDR2 are MNHNS and SASEGT. With 2 bases removed from V and 4 bases from J, the gap between germline ends came to 11 bases. CDR3 sequence reads: CASSEFSQGTGELFF. The DNA read from the CDR3 is TGTGCCAGCAGTGAATTCAGCCAGGGCACCGGGGAG.

This clone was seen at least ten times. The read halts 3 residues ahead of the CDR3 end, with the missing end drawn from the germline J gene. The chain recombines TRBV12-3 or TRBV12-4 with TRBJ1-5; possible D gene TRBD1, 6 bases. Trimming shortened V by 5 bases and J by 7 bases, and 6 bases separated the two germline ends. This CDR3 is built from 11 residues. CDR3 DNA (partial): TGTGCCAGCAGTGGGACACAGCCC. Its protein product is CASSGTQP. The whole CDR3 reads CASSGTQPQHF.